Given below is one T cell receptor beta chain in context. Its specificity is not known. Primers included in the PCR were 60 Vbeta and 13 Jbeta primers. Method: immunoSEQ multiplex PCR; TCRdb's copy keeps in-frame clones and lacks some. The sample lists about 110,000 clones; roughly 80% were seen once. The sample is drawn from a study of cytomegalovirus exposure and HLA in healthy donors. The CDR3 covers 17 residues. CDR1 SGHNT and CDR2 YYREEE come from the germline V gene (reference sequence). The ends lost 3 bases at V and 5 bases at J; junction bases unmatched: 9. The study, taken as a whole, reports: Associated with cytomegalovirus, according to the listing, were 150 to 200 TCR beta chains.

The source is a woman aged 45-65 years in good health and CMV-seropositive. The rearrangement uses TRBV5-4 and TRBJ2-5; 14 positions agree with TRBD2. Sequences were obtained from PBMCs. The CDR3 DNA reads TGTGCCAGCAGCTACCTCCGACTAGCGGGGGGGCCGGAGACCCAGTACTTC. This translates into CASSYLRLAGGPETQYF.